This record concerns one T cell receptor beta chain sequence. Sequenced by immunoSEQ multiplex PCR; TCRdb stores in-frame clones only, minus some. Altogether some 50,000 clones are present, approximately 86% being singletons, with the ten largest covering approximately 10%. The CDR3 runs to 15 residues. Germline CDR1 and CDR2: SGDLS and YYNGEE. V was pared by 4 bases and J by 0 bases, with 12 bases between. This record comes from a study of OX40 agonist ivuxolimab in advanced cancers. The TCR comes from an adult with an advanced solid tumor such as melanoma, head and neck, liver or kidney cancer. Sequenced here: CD4+ or CD8+ T cells sorted from blood, sampled in a trial of the OX40 agonist ivuxolimab. The gene calls are TRBV9 and TRBJ2-3, with a weak D call TRBD1 (6 bases). The CDR3 here is CASSPHRVSTDTQYF. The CDR3 DNA reads TGTGCCAGCAGCCCCCACAGGGTGAGCACAGATACGCAGTATTTT.